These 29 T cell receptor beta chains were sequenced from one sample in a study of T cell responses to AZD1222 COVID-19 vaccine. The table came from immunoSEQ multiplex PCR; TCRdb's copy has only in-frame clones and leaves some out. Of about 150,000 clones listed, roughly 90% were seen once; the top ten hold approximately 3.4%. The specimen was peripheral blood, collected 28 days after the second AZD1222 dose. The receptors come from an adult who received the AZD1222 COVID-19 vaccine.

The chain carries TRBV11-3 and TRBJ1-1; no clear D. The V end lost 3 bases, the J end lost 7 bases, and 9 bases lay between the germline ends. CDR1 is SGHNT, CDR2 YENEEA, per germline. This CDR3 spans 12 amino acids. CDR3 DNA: TGTGCCAGCAGCTTCACTCCTTTTGAAGCTTTCTTT. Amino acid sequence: CASSFTPFEAFF.

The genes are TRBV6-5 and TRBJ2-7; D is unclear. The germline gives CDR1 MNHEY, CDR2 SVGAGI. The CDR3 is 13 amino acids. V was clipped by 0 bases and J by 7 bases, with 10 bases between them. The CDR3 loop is CASSYSDLREQYF. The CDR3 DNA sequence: TGTGCCAGCAGTTACTCCGACCTTCGGGAGCAGTACTTC.

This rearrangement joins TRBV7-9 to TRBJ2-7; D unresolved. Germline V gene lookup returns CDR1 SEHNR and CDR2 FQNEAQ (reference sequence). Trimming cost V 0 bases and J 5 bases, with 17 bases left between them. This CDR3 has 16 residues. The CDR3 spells CASSLAKGLFTHEQYF. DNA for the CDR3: TGTGCCAGCAGCTTAGCGAAAGGTCTTTTTACCCACGAGCAGTACTTC.

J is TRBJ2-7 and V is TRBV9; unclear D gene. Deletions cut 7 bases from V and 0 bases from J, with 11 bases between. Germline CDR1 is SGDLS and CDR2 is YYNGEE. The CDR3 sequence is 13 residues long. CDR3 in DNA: TGTGCCAGCTCCCCCGGTAGCTCCTACGAGCAGTACTTC. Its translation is CASSPGSSYEQYF. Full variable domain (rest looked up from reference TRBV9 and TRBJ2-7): DSGVTQTPKHLITATGQRVTLRCSPRSGDLSVYWYQQSLDQGLQFLIQYYNGEERAKGNILERFSAQQFPDLHSELNLSSLELGDSALYFCASSPGSSYEQYFGPGTRLTVT.

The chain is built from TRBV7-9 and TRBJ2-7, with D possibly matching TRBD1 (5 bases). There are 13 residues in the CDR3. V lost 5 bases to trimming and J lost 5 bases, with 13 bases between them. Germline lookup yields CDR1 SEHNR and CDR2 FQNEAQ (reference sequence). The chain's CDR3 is CASSPGDRNEQYF. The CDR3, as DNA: TGTGCCAGCAGCCCAGGTGACAGAAACGAGCAGTACTTC.

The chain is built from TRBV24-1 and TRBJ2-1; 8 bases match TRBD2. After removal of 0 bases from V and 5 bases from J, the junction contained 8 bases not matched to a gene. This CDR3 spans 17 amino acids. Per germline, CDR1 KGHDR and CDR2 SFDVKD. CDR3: CATSDLFSGGGHNEQFF. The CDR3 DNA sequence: TGTGCCACCAGTGATTTGTTTTCGGGAGGGGGGCACAATGAGCAGTTCTTC.

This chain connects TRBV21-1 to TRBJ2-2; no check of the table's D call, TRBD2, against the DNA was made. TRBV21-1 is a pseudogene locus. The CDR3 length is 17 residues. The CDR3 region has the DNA TGTGCCAGCAGCAAATCCACTAGCGGGGGTAACACCGGGGAGCTGTTTTTT. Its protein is CASSKSTSGGNTGELFF.

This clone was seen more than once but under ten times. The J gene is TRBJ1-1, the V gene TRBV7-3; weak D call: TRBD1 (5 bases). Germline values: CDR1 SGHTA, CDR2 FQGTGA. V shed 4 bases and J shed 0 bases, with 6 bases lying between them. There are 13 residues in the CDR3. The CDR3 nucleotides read TGTGCCAGCAGCTCGGGACTGAACACTGAAGCTTTCTTT. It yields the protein CASSSGLNTEAFF.

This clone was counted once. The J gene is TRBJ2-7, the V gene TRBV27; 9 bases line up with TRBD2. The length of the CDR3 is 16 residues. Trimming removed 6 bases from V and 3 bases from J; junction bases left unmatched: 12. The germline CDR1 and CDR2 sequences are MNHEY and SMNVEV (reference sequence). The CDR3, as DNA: TGTGCCAGCAGAAGACAGAGGACTAGCGCCGACTACGAGCAGTACTTC. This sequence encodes CASRRQRTSADYEQYF.

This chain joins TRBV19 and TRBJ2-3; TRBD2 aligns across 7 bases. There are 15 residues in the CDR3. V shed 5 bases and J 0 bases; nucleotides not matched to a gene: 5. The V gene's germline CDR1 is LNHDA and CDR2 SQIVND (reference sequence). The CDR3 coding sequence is TGTGCCAGTAGTTCAGCGGGAACAAGCACAGATACGCAGTATTTT. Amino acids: CASSSAGTSTDTQYF.

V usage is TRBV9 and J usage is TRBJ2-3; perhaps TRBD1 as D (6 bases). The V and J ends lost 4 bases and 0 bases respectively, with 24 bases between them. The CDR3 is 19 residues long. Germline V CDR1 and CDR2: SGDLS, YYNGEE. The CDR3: CASSIDSRGPSSSTDTQYF. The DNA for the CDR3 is TGTGCCAGCAGCATCGACTCCAGGGGTCCCTCTTCTAGCACAGATACGCAGTATTTT.

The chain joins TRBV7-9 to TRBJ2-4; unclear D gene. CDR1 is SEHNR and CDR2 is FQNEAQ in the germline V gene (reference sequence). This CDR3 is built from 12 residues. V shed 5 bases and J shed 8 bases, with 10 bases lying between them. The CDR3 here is CASSPMTHIQYF. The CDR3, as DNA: TGTGCCAGCAGCCCCATGACACACATTCAGTACTTC.

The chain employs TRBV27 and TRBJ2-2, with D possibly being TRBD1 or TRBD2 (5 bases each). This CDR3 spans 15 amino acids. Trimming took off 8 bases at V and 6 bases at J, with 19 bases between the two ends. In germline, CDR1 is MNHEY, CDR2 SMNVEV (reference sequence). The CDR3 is CASGMTSLGAGELFF. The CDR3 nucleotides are TGTGCCAGCGGGATGACTTCCCTGGGGGCCGGGGAGCTGTTTTTT.

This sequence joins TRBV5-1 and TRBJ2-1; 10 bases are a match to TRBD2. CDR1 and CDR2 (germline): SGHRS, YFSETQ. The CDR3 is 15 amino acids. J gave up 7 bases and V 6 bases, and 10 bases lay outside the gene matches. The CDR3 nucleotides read TGCGCCAGCACCCTTAACCCTAGCGGGAGAAATGAGCAGTTCTTC. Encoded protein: CASTLNPSGRNEQFF.

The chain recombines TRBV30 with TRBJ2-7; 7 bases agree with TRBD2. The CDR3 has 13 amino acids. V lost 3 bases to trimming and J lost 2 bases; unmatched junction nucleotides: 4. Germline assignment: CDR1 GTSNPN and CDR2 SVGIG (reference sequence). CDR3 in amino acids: CAWRLAAPYEQYF. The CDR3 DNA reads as TGTGCCTGGAGGCTAGCGGCTCCCTACGAGCAGTACTTC.

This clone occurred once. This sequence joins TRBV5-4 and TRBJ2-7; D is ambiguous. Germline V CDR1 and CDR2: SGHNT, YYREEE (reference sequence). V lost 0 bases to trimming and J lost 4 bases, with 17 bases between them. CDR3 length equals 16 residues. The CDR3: CASSLGSPRAGYEQYF. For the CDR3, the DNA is TGTGCCAGCAGCTTGGGGTCCCCCCGAGCTGGGTACGAGCAGTACTTC.

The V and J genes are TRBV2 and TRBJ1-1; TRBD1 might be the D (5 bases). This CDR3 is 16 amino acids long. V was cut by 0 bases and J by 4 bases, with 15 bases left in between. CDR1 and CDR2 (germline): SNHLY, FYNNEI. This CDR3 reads CASSEALLGAATEAFF. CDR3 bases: TGTGCCAGCAGTGAAGCGCTTCTTGGGGCGGCCACTGAAGCTTTCTTT.

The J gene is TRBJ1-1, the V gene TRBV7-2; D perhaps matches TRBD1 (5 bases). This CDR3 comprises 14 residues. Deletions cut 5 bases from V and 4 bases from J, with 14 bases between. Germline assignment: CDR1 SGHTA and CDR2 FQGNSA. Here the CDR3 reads CASSLPGGGTEAFF. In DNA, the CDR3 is TGTGCCAGCAGCCTCCCGGGCGGGGGCACTGAAGCTTTCTTT.

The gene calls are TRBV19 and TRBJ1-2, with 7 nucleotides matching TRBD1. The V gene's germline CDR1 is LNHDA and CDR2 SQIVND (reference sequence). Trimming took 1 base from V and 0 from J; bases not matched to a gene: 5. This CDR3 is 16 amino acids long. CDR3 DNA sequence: TGTGCCAGTAGTATAGCAGGGGACAGAGCTAACTATGGCTACACCTTC. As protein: CASSIAGDRANYGYTF.

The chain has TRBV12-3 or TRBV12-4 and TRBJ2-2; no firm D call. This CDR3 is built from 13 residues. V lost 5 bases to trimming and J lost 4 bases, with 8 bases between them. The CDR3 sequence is CASSRMGTGELFF. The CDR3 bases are TGTGCCAGCAGTAGAATGGGCACCGGGGAGCTGTTTTTT.

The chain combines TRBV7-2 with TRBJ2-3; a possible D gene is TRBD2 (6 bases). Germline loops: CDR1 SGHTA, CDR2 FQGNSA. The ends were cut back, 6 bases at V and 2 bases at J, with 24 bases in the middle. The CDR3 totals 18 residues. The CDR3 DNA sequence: TGTGCCAGCAGTCAAAGCCTTCGATCTAGCGCCTCCACAGATACGCAGTATTTT. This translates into CASSQSLRSSASTDTQYF.

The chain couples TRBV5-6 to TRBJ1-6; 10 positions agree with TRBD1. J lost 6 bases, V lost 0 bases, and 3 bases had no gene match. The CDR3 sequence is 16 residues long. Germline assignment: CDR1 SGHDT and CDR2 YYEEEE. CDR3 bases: TGTGCCAGCAGCTTGGGTGGACAGGGGGTTAATTCACCCCTCCACTTT. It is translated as CASSLGGQGVNSPLHF.

This CDR3 is CASSPGTLTEQYF. As DNA, the CDR3 is TGTGCCAGCAGCCCGGGGACCTTAACCGAGCAGTACTTC. This chain links TRBV7-2 with TRBJ2-7, with D perhaps given as TRBD1 or TRBD2 (5 bases each). The CDR3 extends over 13 amino acids. With 5 bases removed from V and 6 bases from J, the gap between germline ends came to 14 bases. CDR1 SGHTA and CDR2 FQGNSA come from the germline V gene.

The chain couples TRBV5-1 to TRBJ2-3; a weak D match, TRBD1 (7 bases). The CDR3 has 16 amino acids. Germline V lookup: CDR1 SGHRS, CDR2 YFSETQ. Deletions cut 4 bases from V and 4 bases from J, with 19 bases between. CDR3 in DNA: TGCGCCAGCAGCGTTATCGCAGGGGGAGGCTCAGATACGCAGTATTTT. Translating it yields CASSVIAGGGSDTQYF.

CDR3 nucleotide sequence: TGTGCCAGCAGTGAGGGACAGGGGGCTCAAGGCACCTTC. Its translation: CASSEGQGAQGTF. The chain combines TRBV2 with TRBJ1-2, with 12 bases aligning to TRBD1. With V trimmed by 3 bases and J by 13 bases, 6 bases remained unmatched. The CDR3 runs to 13 residues. Germline CDR1 SNHLY, CDR2 FYNNEI.

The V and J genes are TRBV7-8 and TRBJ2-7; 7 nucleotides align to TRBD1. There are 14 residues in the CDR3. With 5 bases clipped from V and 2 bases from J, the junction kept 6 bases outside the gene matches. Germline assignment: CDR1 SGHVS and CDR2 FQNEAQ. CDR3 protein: CASSPTGAAYEQYF. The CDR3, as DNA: TGTGCCAGCAGCCCTACAGGGGCCGCCTACGAGCAGTACTTC.

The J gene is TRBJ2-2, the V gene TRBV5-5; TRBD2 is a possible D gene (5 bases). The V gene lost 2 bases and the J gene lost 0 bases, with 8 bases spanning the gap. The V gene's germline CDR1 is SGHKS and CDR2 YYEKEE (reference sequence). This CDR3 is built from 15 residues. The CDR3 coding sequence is TGTGCCAGCAGCTTTTCGGGATCGAACACCGGGGAGCTGTTTTTT. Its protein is CASSFSGSNTGELFF.

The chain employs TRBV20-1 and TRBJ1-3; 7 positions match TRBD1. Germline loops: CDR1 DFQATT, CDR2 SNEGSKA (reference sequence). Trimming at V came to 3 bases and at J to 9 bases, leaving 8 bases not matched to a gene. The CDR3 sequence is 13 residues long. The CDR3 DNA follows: TGCAGTGCTAGTAGGACAGGAACTTTCACCATATATTTT. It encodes CSASRTGTFTIYF.

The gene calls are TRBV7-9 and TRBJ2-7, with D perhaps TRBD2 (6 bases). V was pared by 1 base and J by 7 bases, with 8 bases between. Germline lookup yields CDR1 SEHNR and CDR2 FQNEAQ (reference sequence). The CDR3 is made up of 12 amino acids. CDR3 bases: TGTGCCAGCAGCTTAGGACGGGAGGAGCAGTACTTC. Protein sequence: CASSLGREEQYF. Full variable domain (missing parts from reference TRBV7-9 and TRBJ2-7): DTGVSQNPRHKITKRGQNVTFRCDPISEHNRLYWYRQTLGQGPEFLTYFQNEAQLEKSRLLSDRFSAERPKGSFSTLEIQRTEQGDSAMYLCASSLGREEQYFGPGTRLTVT.